This passage covers 8 T cell receptor beta chains from one sample sequenced in a study of blood T cell repertoires in COVID-19. The data were produced by immunoSEQ multiplex PCR, yet TCRdb's version contains in-frame clones alone and is incomplete. Of some 110,000 clones in the sample, approximately 89% were seen once. What was sequenced was peripheral blood. The receptor set was obtained from a man aged 40-55 years with acute or convalescent COVID-19.

This clone has a single count. At the DNA level, this CDR3 is encoded by other sequences in the same sample as well. The chain employs TRBV3-1 (or the pseudogene TRBV3-2) and TRBJ1-5; D possibly corresponds to TRBD1 (6 bases). Deletions cut 1 base from V and 4 bases from J, with 8 bases between. The CDR3 length is 14 residues. CDR1 and CDR2 from the germline V gene are LGHDT and YNNKEL (reference sequence). For the CDR3, the DNA is TGTGCCAGCAGCCAAGGGACAGTGAATCAGCCCCAGCATTTT. Translated: CASSQGTVNQPQHF.

This clone came up once. This chain uses TRBV11-2 with TRBJ2-2; 9 nucleotides align to TRBD1. The junction had 5 bases not matched to a gene; V was cut back by 4 bases and J by 5 bases. Germline V gene data show CDR1 as SGHAT and CDR2 as FQNNGV. The CDR3 totals 15 residues. CDR3 residues: CASSSWTGETGELFF. CDR3 nucleotides: TGTGCCAGCAGCTCCTGGACAGGGGAGACCGGGGAGCTGTTTTTT.

This chain uses TRBV15 with TRBJ1-5, with TRBD1 as a possible D gene (6 bases). This CDR3 comprises 16 residues. Germline V gene lookup returns CDR1 LNHNV and CDR2 YYDKDF (reference sequence). The V end was cut by 0 bases, the J end by 0 bases, with 9 bases between. The CDR3 region is CATSRDRGISNQPQHF. CDR3 sequence (DNA): TGTGCCACCAGCAGAGATAGGGGGATTAGCAATCAGCCCCAGCATTTT.

The V and J genes are TRBV5-1 and TRBJ2-2; 11 bases are a match to TRBD1. Germline V gene lookup returns CDR1 SGHRS and CDR2 YFSETQ. With 3 bases clipped from V and 0 bases from J, the junction kept 4 bases outside the gene matches. The CDR3 runs 17 residues. The CDR3 nucleotides read TGCGCCAGCAGCTCGCGGACAGGGGGCGCGAACACCGGGGAGCTGTTTTTT. Amino acid sequence: CASSSRTGGANTGELFF.

The chain uses TRBV3-1 (or the pseudogene TRBV3-2) and TRBJ1-1, with D possibly TRBD1 on 5 matching bases. V lost 1 base and J 4 bases, leaving 10 bases between the germline ends. This CDR3 has 14 residues. Germline loops: CDR1 LGHDT, CDR2 YNNKEL (reference sequence). The CDR3 is CASSQGSRATEAFF. CDR3 coding DNA: TGTGCCAGCAGCCAAGGATCCAGGGCCACTGAAGCTTTCTTT.

This chain uses TRBV4-2 with TRBJ1-2; weak D call: TRBD1 (5 bases). V was trimmed by 4 bases and J by 4 bases, leaving 16 bases between them. Germline values: CDR1 LGHNA, CDR2 YNFKEQ. This CDR3 has 15 amino acids. The CDR3 coding sequence is TGTGCCAGCAGCCTCCACGGGGGTTCGGGCTATGGCTACACCTTC. It yields the protein CASSLHGGSGYGYTF.

The V call is TRBV6-5, the J call TRBJ1-1; D not resolved. Germline V gene lookup returns CDR1 MNHEY and CDR2 SVGAGI. V shed 11 bases and J shed 0 bases, with 13 bases lying between them. The CDR3 length is 13 residues. For the CDR3, the DNA is TGTGCCCATTCCTCACAGATGAACACTGAAGCTTTCTTT. This sequence encodes CAHSSQMNTEAFF.

CDR3 loop: CASSQDSGEGQPQHF. The CDR3 coding sequence is TGTGCCAGCAGCCAAGATTCAGGGGAAGGTCAGCCCCAGCATTTT. V and J are TRBV4-2 and TRBJ1-5, with a tentative D call TRBD1 (6 bases). Between the trimmed V and J ends, which lost 0 bases and 6 bases, there was a span of 12 bases. Germline V gene lookup returns CDR1 LGHNA and CDR2 YNFKEQ. This CDR3 is 15 amino acids long.